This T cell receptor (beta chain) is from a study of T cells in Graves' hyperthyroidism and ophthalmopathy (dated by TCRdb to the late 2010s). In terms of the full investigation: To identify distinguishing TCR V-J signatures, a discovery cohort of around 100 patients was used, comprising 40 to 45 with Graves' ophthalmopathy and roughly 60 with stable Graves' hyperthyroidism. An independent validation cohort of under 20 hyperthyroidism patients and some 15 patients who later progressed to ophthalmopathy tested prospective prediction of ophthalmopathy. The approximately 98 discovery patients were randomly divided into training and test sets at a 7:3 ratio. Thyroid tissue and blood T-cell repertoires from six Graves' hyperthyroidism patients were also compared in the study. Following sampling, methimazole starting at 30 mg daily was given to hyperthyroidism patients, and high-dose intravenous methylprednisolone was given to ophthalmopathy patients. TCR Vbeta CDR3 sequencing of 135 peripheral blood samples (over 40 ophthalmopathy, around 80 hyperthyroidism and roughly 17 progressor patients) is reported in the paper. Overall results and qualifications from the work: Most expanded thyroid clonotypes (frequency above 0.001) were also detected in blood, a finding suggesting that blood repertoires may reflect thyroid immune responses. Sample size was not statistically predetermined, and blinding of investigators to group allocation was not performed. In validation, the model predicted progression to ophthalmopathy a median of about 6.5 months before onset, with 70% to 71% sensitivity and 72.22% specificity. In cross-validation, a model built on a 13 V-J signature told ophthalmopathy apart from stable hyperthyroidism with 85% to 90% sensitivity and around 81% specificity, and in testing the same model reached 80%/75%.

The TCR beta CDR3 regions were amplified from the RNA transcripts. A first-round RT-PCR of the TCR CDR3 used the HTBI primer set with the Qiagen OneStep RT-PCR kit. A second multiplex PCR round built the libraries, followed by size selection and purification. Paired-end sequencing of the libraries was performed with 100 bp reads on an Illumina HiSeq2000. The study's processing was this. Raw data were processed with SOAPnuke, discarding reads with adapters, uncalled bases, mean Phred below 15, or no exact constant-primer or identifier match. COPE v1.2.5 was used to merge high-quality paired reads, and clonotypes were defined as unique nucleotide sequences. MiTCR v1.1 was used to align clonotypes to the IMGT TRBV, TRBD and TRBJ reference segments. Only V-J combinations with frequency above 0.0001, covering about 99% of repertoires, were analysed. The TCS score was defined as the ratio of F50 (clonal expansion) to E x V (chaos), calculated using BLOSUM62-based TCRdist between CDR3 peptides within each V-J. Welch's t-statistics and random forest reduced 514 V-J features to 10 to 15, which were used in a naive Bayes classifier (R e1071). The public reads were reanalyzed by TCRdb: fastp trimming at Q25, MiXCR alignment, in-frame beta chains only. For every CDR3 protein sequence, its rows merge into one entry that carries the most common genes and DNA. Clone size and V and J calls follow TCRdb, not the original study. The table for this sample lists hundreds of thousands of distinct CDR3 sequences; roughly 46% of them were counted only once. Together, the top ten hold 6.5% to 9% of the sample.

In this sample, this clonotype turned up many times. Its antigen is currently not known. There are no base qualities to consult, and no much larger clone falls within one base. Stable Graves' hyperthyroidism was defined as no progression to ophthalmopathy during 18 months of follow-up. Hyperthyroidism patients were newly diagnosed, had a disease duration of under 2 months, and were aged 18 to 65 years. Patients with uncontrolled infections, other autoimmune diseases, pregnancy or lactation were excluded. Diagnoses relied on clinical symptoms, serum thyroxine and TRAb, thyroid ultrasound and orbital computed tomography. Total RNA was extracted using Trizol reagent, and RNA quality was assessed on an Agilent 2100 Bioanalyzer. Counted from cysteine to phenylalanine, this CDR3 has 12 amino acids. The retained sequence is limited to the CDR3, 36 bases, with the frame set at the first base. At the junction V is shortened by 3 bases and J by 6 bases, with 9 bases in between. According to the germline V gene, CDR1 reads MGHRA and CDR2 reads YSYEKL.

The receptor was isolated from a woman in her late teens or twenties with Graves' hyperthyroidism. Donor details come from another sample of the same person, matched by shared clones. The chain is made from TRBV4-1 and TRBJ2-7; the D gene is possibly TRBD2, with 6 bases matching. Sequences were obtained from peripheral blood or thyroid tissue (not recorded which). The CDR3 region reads CASSQVTSEQYF. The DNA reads TGCGCCAGCAGCCAGGTGACTAGCGAGCAGTACTTC.